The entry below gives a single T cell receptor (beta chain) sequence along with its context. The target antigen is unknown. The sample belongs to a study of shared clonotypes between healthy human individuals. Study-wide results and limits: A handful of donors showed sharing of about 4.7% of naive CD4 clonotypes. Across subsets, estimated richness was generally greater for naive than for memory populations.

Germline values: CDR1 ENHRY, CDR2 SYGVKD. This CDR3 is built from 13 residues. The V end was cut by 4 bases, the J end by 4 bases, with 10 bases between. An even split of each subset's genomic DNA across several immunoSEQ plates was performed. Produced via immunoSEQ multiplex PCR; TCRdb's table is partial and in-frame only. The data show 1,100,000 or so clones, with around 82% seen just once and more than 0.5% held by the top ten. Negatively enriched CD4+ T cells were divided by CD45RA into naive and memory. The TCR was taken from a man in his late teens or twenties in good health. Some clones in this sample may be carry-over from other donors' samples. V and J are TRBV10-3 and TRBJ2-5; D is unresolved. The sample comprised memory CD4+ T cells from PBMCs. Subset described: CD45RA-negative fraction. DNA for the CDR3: TGTGCCATCAGTGGTCGGACGGGAGAGACCCAGTACTTC. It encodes CAISGRTGETQYF.